This T cell receptor (beta chain) was profiled in a study of cytomegalovirus exposure and HLA in healthy donors. Concerning this clone itself: The antigen is not known.

Whole-study findings and limits: The classifier reportedly diagnosed cytomegalovirus status with high sensitivity and specificity. Most TCR sequences showed up rarely, but some public TCRs showed up in many donors.

The method was immunoSEQ multiplex PCR; TCRdb's version includes in-frame clones alone and lacks a portion of them. The sample has about 260,000 clones, less than 95% seen once. The CDR3 extends over 17 amino acids. The germline gives CDR1 LGHNA, CDR2 YSLEER. Trimming at V came to 0 bases and at J to 4 bases, leaving 4 bases not matched to a gene. The clonotype was recovered from a woman in her twenties or thirties in good health and CMV-seronegative. The rearrangement uses TRBV4-3 and TRBJ2-1; 12 bases map to TRBD2. The sample was PBMCs. The CDR3 sequence is CASSQDFGLAGYNEQFF. The CDR3 DNA is TGCGCCAGCAGCCAAGATTTTGGACTAGCGGGATACAATGAGCAGTTCTTC.